A selection of T cell receptor beta chains follows, all from one sample in a study of T-cell memory formation after mild COVID-19. TCRdb re-called the 5' RACE reads through MiXCR, storing one row per CDR3 protein. In the table there are about 320,000 distinct CDR3 sequences, 14% of which are singletons. Sequencing was performed on PBMCs or a T cell subset sorted from them (not recorded which). Receptors originate from a young man who had mild COVID-19 (a few samples of this study predate the infection). Cell type and time point are not known. Both conserved end residues are part of each CDR3. The D gene is left open where the match is weak. The size of a clone is reported for some rows only, either as once, few or many, or as a class for expanded clones.

TRBV12-3/TRBV12-4	many	TRBJ1-3	TRBD1	CASGTGKSQRNTIYF	TGTGCCAGCGGGACAGGGAAAAGCCAGCGAAACACCATATATTTT
TRBV5-1	-	TRBJ2-7	-	CASRRDLFHYEQYF	TGCGCCAGCAGAAGGGACCTATTCCACTACGAGCAGTATTTC
TRBV4-1	few	TRBJ1-1	-	CASSQEIARSRYTEAFF	TGCGCCAGCAGCCAAGAAATCGCCCGGAGTCGGTACACTGAAGCTTTCTTT
TRBV12-3/TRBV12-4	-	TRBJ1-5	-	CASSPLGYRHGSNQPQHF	TGTGCCAGCAGTCCCCTGGGGTATAGGCATGGTAGCAATCAGCCCCAGCATTTT
TRBV7-8	-	TRBJ2-3	TRBD2	CASSPPGIAGWNTQYF	TGTGCCAGCAGTCCCCCCGGGATAGCGGGGTGGAATACGCAGTATTTT
TRBV6-2/TRBV6-3	many	TRBJ2-5	TRBD2	CASSVSGGTTIPETQYF	TGTGCCAGCAGTGTGAGCGGGGGGACCACTATCCCAGAGACCCAGTACTTC
TRBV6-2/TRBV6-3	few	TRBJ2-2	TRBD2	CASSLRYSGDGGELFF	TGTGCCAGCAGCCTCCGGTACAGCGGGGATGGCGGGGAGCTGTTTTTT
TRBV12-3/TRBV12-4	few	TRBJ1-2	TRBD1	CASSPPRDRVPDGYTF	TGTGCCAGCAGTCCCCCCCGGGACAGGGTTCCGGATGGCTACACCTTC
TRBV18	-	TRBJ2-7	-	CASSPPSSRYEQYF	TGTGCCAGCTCACCACCGTCCTCTCGCTACGAGCAGTACTTC
TRBV3-1	-	TRBJ2-2	-	CASSQPTGSANTGELFF	TGTGCCAGCAGCCAACCGACAGGATCGGCGAACACCGGGGAGCTGTTTTTT
TRBV5-1	-	TRBJ2-1	-	CASSLAPSGSINEQFF	TGCGCCAGCAGCTTGGCCCCTTCCGGGAGCATTAATGAGCAGTTCTTC
TRBV5-1	many	TRBJ2-7	-	CASNTGSSYEQYF	TGCGCCAGCAATACGGGGAGCTCCTACGAGCAGTACTTC
TRBV6-1	few	TRBJ2-1	-	CASSEVGGGLGEQFF	TGTGCCAGCAGTGAGGTGGGGGGCGGATTAGGTGAGCAGTTCTTC
TRBV11-2	few	TRBJ2-3	-	CASELNTDTQYF	TGTGCCAGCGAGCTAAACACAGATACGCAGTATTTT
TRBV28	-	TRBJ1-6	TRBD1	CASSLTTGAQSPLHF	TGTGCCAGCAGTTTGACCACAGGGGCCCAATCACCCCTCCACTTT
TRBV12-3/TRBV12-4	many	TRBJ1-2	-	CASSFGPNYGYTF	TGTGCCAGCAGTTTCGGACCTAACTATGGCTACACCTTC
TRBV12-3/TRBV12-4	-	TRBJ2-1	-	CASRWPSSYNEQFF	TGTGCCAGTCGCTGGCCCAGCTCCTACAATGAGCAGTTCTTC
TRBV18	-	TRBJ1-1	-	CASSPLARLNTEAFF	TGTGCCAGCTCACCATTAGCCAGGCTGAACACTGAAGCTTTCTTT
TRBV7-2	-	TRBJ2-7	-	CASSLAPSQAYEQYF	TGTGCCAGCAGCTTAGCTCCGTCCCAGGCGTACGAGCAGTACTTC
TRBV12-3/TRBV12-4	many	TRBJ2-5	-	CASSTRRETQYF	TGTGCCAGCAGTACGCGAAGAGAGACCCAGTACTTC
TRBV6-6	few	TRBJ2-6	-	CASGPGANVLTF	TGTGCCAGCGGGCCTGGGGCCAACGTCCTGACTTTC
TRBV4-3	-	TRBJ1-2	-	CASSQDGGARGYTF	TGCGCCAGCAGCCAAGATGGGGGGGCGAGAGGCTACACCTTC
TRBV4-1	-	TRBJ1-5	-	CASSQEPRSGQPQHF	TGCGCCAGCAGCCAAGAACCCCGGTCGGGTCAGCCCCAGCATTTT
TRBV12-3/TRBV12-4	many	TRBJ1-6	TRBD1	CASRPGTGNSPLHF	TGTGCCAGCAGACCCGGGACAGGGAATTCACCCCTCCACTTT
TRBV6-1	many	TRBJ2-5	-	CASSPNGRGRRETQYF	TGTGCCAGCAGCCCGAACGGTCGGGGCCGGAGAGAGACCCAGTACTTC
TRBV5-1	many	TRBJ2-5	TRBD2	CASRTGLAGQTQYF	TGCGCCAGCAGGACCGGACTAGCGGGCCAGACCCAGTACTTC
TRBV7-3	-	TRBJ1-1	-	CASSPTTLGTEAFF	TGTGCCAGCAGCCCCACAACTCTGGGTACTGAAGCTTTCTTT
TRBV23-1	-	TRBJ2-3	TRBD1	CASSRNRDRRTDTQYF	TGCGCCAGCAGTCGGAACCGGGACAGGCGCACAGATACGCAGTATTTT
TRBV11-1	-	TRBJ2-1	-	CASSPWMGENEQFF	TGTGCCAGCAGTCCCTGGATGGGAGAAAATGAGCAGTTCTTC
TRBV10-3	-	TRBJ2-5	-	CAISEFRAGQTQYF	TGTGCCATCAGTGAGTTCCGTGCTGGGCAGACCCAGTACTTC
TRBV5-1	-	TRBJ2-5	-	CASSLLAGDETQYF	TGCGCCAGCAGCTTGCTGGCAGGGGACGAGACCCAGTACTTC
TRBV20-1	-	TRBJ1-2	TRBD1	CSASAGQGTYGYTF	TGCAGTGCTAGTGCGGGACAGGGGACCTATGGCTACACCTTC
TRBV7-9	-	TRBJ1-6	-	CASSHPGQPLHF	TGTGCCAGCAGCCACCCGGGGCAACCCCTCCACTTT
TRBV4-1	many	TRBJ1-5	TRBD1	CASSQGPTGGWQPQHF	TGCGCCAGCAGCCAAGGCCCCACAGGGGGCTGGCAGCCCCAGCATTTT
TRBV4-1	few	TRBJ1-2	-	CASSQDRSGANYGYTF	TGCGCCAGCAGCCAAGATCGTTCAGGGGCCAACTATGGCTACACCTTC
TRBV7-9	-	TRBJ2-5	-	CASSLFETQYF	TGTGCCAGCAGCTTATTTGAGACCCAGTACTTC
TRBV12-3/TRBV12-4	-	TRBJ1-5	-	CASRGGGNNQPQHF	TGTGCCAGCAGGGGCGGGGGGAACAATCAGCCCCAGCATTTT
TRBV7-2	-	TRBJ2-5	TRBD2	CASSSAGGGRGTQYF	TGTGCCAGCAGCTCAGCCGGCGGGGGTCGGGGGACCCAGTACTTC
TRBV20-1	many	TRBJ2-6	TRBD1	CSATGTGISGANVLTF	TGCAGTGCTACCGGGACAGGGATATCTGGGGCCAACGTCCTGACTTTC
TRBV20-1	many	TRBJ2-5	TRBD2	CSAGKAGGDQETQYF	TGCAGTGCTGGAAAAGCGGGGGGGGACCAAGAGACCCAGTACTTC
TRBV5-5	-	TRBJ1-2	-	CASSSIQAGYTF	TGTGCCAGCAGCAGTATCCAGGCGGGCTACACCTTC
TRBV4-3	-	TRBJ1-2	TRBD1	CASSQDPRGQNYGYTF	TGCGCCAGCAGCCAAGATCCCAGGGGGCAAAACTATGGCTACACCTTC
TRBV5-6	many	TRBJ2-3	-	CASSFLQTDTQYF	TGTGCCAGCAGCTTCTTACAGACAGATACGCAGTATTTT
TRBV7-2	-	TRBJ2-1	-	CASSRQGGAYNEQFF	TGTGCCAGCAGCCGACAGGGAGGCGCCTACAATGAGCAGTTCTTC
TRBV6-2/TRBV6-3	-	TRBJ2-7	-	CASSQNSYEQYF	TGTGCCAGCAGCCAGAACTCCTACGAGCAGTACTTC
TRBV3-1	-	TRBJ2-2	-	CASSQNPGQNTGELFF	TGTGCCAGCAGCCAAAACCCGGGACAGAACACCGGGGAGCTGTTTTTT